Described below is a single T cell receptor beta chain sequence and its context. What it binds is unknown. This sample was taken from a study of blood T cells in healthy people across ages. The authors ran a second PCR of about 6 to 11 cycles using a sample-barcoded 5' primer and a J-beta primer mix. TCRdb used MiXCR to reprocess the 5' RACE reads, holding one entry per CDR3 protein. The profile shows about a million distinct CDR3 sequences, 35% to 40% of them singletons. The CDR3 totals 14 residues. J lost 5 bases, V lost 4 bases, and 5 bases had no gene match. CDR1 is SGHDT, CDR2 YYEEEE, per germline. General study results and limits: Unknown CMV status may confound age-related changes in expanded clones.

The sequencing input was blood. The clonotype originates from a young man in good health. The V gene is TRBV5-6, the J gene TRBJ1-4; the match to TRBD1 covers 7 bases. CDR3 DNA sequence: TGTGCCAGCAGCCAGGAGGGGGCCAATGAAAAACTGTTTTTT. It specifies CASSQEGANEKLFF.